Sequencing of this T cell receptor (beta chain) was carried out in a study of CXCR3-negative and CXCR3-positive naive CD8 T cells. Study findings and constraints: A higher hydrophobicity marked the TRB CDR3s of CXCR3-positive naive cells versus CXCR3-negative naive cells.

Note on this clonotype: Its antigen remains unknown.

cDNA libraries for TRB were generated by 5' RACE incorporating UMI labels. TCRdb re-called the 5' RACE reads; every CDR3 protein appears as one record, without DNA. Its listing shows some 120,000 distinct CDR3 sequences. The clonotype originates from a human donor in good health. Some clones in this sample may be carry-over from other donors' samples. Sequenced material: naive CXCR3+ CD8+ T cells from blood. Subset of the sample: CD45RO-CCR7+CD27+CD95- naive CD8+ T cells expressing CXCR3 (TNR3+).

Here the CDR3 reads CASSHAQAGGSDTQYF. The chain couples TRBV4-2 to TRBJ2-3; TCRdb lists TRBD2, though no DNA is available to test this call. CDR3 length: 16 residues. CDR1 LGHNA and CDR2 YNFKEQ come from the germline V gene.